This TCR beta chain appears in the sequencing data of a study of monozygotic twins with inflammatory bowel disease. TCRdb reprocessed the 5' RACE reads; each CDR3 protein has one entry and no DNA is given. This repertoire includes roughly 150,000 distinct CDR3 sequences. The CDR3 is 15 amino acids. The chain carries TRBV12-3 or TRBV12-4 and TRBJ1-1; absent DNA, TCRdb's TRBD1 call cannot be checked. Sequenced: blood. This TCR came from a human donor with ulcerative colitis or Crohn's disease, or a healthy co-twin of an affected twin (not recorded which). The CDR3 here is CASSFAGGSGVEAFF.